Below are 32 T cell receptor beta chains sequenced from a single sample in a study of blood T cell repertoires in COVID-19. Measured with immunoSEQ multiplex PCR; TCRdb has only the in-frame clones, and not every one. The profile shows about 190,000 clones, about 80% of them singletons. Specimen: peripheral blood. The source is a man in his 60s with acute or convalescent COVID-19.

The chain uses TRBV10-2 and TRBJ1-1, with D perhaps matching TRBD1 (6 bases). CDR3 length: 12 amino acids. Trimming took off 3 bases at V and 7 bases at J, with 9 bases between the two ends. Germline V gene sequence: CDR1 WSHSY, CDR2 SAAADI. For the CDR3, the DNA is TGCGCCAGCAGTGACGAGGGGGTTGAAGCTTTCTTT. Amino acids: CASSDEGVEAFF.

This chain uses TRBV9 with TRBJ2-5; 10 bases line up with TRBD2. The CDR3 totals 15 residues. V lost 2 bases and J lost 1; bases outside the gene matches: 2. Germline CDR1 and CDR2: SGDLS and YYNGEE. The CDR3 loop reads CASSVLAGAQETQYF. CDR3 in DNA: TGTGCCAGCAGCGTCCTAGCGGGGGCCCAAGAGACCCAGTACTTC.

For this clone: Other DNA sequences in the same sample also yield this CDR3. The V call is TRBV19, the J call TRBJ1-5; 7 nucleotides line up with TRBD1. Trimming took 3 bases from V and 2 from J; bases not matched to a gene: 4. Per the germline V gene, CDR1 is LNHDA and CDR2 is SQIVND (reference sequence). The CDR3 has 15 residues. The chain's CDR3 is CASSIRTGGNQPQHF. The CDR3 nucleotides are TGTGCCAGTAGTATTAGGACAGGCGGCAATCAGCCCCAGCATTTT.

Written as DNA, the CDR3 is TGTGCCAGCAGACTTATGGGGACTAGCGGCGAGGATACGCAGTATTTT. Encoded protein: CASRLMGTSGEDTQYF. The chain has TRBV3-1 (or the pseudogene TRBV3-2) and TRBJ2-3, with 11 bases lining up with TRBD2. V trimming: 6 bases; J trimming: 6 bases; junction bases outside the gene matches: 11. Germline V gives CDR1 LGHDT, CDR2 YNNKEL (reference sequence). This CDR3 has 16 amino acids.

The chain employs TRBV7-3 and TRBJ2-2; 10 nucleotides agree with TRBD2. Germline loops: CDR1 SGHTA, CDR2 FQGTGA. Unmatched junction bases numbered 6, after V lost 5 bases and J lost 6 bases. This CDR3 is 15 amino acids long. The CDR3 loop is CASSPYSGRPGELFF. The CDR3 coding sequence is TGTGCCAGCAGCCCATATAGCGGGAGGCCCGGGGAGCTGTTTTTT.

The chain joins TRBV9 to TRBJ2-3; 7 nucleotides agree with TRBD1. V shed 4 bases, J shed 5 bases, and the junction held 7 bases outside the gene matches. The CDR3 covers 14 residues. CDR1 is SGDLS and CDR2 is YYNGEE in the germline V gene. CDR3 sequence reads: CASSFDREIDTQYF. The CDR3 nucleotides are TGTGCCAGCAGCTTCGACAGGGAAATAGATACGCAGTATTTT.

The CDR3 reads CASSDATGDRAPGELFF. In DNA, the CDR3 is TGTGCCAGCAGTGATGCCACCGGCGACAGGGCCCCCGGGGAGCTGTTTTTT. The rearrangement joins TRBV25-1 to TRBJ2-2; 7 nucleotides line up with TRBD1. V gave up 3 bases and J gave up 6 bases; unmatched junction bases: 13. The germline gives CDR1 MGHDK, CDR2 SYGVNS. This CDR3 spans 17 amino acids.

This rearrangement joins TRBV2 to TRBJ1-5; 8 bases are a match to TRBD1. Germline-derived CDR1 and CDR2 are SNHLY and FYNNEI. This CDR3 spans 13 amino acids. Trimming cost V 6 bases and J 3 bases; bases outside gene matches: 1. The CDR3 nucleotides are TGTGCCAGCAGGGACAGGGCCAATCAGCCCCAGCATTTT. Residues: CASRDRANQPQHF.

This chain joins TRBV5-4 and TRBJ1-3; 7 bases map to TRBD1. Germline V CDR1 and CDR2: SGHNT, YYREEE (reference sequence). The J segment lost 4 bases and the V segment lost 5 bases, leaving 6 bases of the junction unmatched. The length of the CDR3 is 14 residues. The CDR3, as DNA: TGTGCCAGCAGTCGACAGGGCGCGGGAAACACCATATATTTT. Amino acid sequence: CASSRQGAGNTIYF.

CDR3 DNA sequence: TGTGCCAGCAGCCCACAGGGGTACTACGAGCAGTACTTC. It is translated as CASSPQGYYEQYF. This sequence joins TRBV11-2 and TRBJ2-7; 7 positions agree with TRBD1. The CDR3 is made up of 13 amino acids. V was clipped by 5 bases and J by 3 bases; unmatched bases: 4. Germline CDR1 SGHAT, CDR2 FQNNGV.

The CDR3 here is CASSLPGGSGANVLTF. The CDR3 coding sequence is TGTGCCAGCAGTTTGCCAGGGGGGTCTGGGGCCAACGTCCTGACTTTC. The genes are TRBV27 and TRBJ2-6; possibly TRBD1 for D (7 bases). Germline V CDR1 and CDR2: MNHEY, SMNVEV (reference sequence). Trimming removed 3 bases at V and 1 base at J, with 10 bases between. The CDR3 is 16 residues long.

V gene TRBV20-1 combines with J gene TRBJ2-1; tentatively, D is TRBD2 (6 bases). The CDR3 length is 11 residues. The ends were cut back, 1 base at V and 8 bases at J, with 6 bases in the middle. Germline V gene lookup returns CDR1 DFQATT and CDR2 SNEGSKA (reference sequence). The CDR3 nucleotides read TGCAGTGCTAGAGCGGGAGATGAGCAGTTCTTC. Its protein is CSARAGDEQFF.

The chain links TRBV5-4 to TRBJ2-4, with D maybe TRBD2 (6 bases). The V and J ends lost 8 bases and 6 bases respectively, with 15 bases between them. Germline V gene data show CDR1 as SGHNT and CDR2 as YYREEE (reference sequence). The CDR3 totals 13 residues. CDR3 nucleotides: TGTGCCAGTATGAGGGCCGGGGGAAACATTCAGTACTTC. Protein sequence: CASMRAGGNIQYF.

The rearrangement joins TRBV7-2 to TRBJ2-3; 12 bases match TRBD2. Germline CDR1 SGHTA, CDR2 FQGNSA. The junction had 8 bases not matched to a gene; V was cut back by 1 base and J by 0 bases. This CDR3 comprises 19 residues. The CDR3: CASSLEYLAGGPSTDTQYF. CDR3 in DNA: TGTGCCAGCAGCTTAGAATATCTAGCGGGGGGGCCGAGCACAGATACGCAGTATTTT. The complete variable domain, with remaining parts taken from reference TRBV7-2 and TRBJ2-3, reads GAGVSQSPSNKVTEKGKDVELRCDPISGHTALYWYRQSLGQGLEFLIYFQGNSAPDKSGLPSDRFSAERTGGSVSTLTIQRTQQEDSAVYLCASSLEYLAGGPSTDTQYFGPGTRLTVL.

V gene TRBV30 combines with J gene TRBJ1-1; D is uncertain. This CDR3 is 13 amino acids long. V was shortened by 3 bases and J by 1 base, with 9 bases between the two germline ends. Germline values: CDR1 GTSNPN, CDR2 SVGIG (reference sequence). The CDR3 bases are TGTGCCTGGAGAAGACTTCGGAACACTGAAGCTTTCTTT. This codes for CAWRRLRNTEAFF.

The chain links TRBV9 to TRBJ2-1; D call uncertain. V was cut by 3 bases and J by 7 bases, with 8 bases left in between. CDR1 is SGDLS and CDR2 is YYNGEE in the germline V gene. The CDR3 runs 12 residues. The CDR3: CASSARANEQFF. DNA of the CDR3: TGTGCCAGCAGCGCCCGAGCGAATGAGCAGTTCTTC.

This chain links TRBV7-8 with TRBJ2-7; possibly TRBD1 for D (5 bases). From germline, CDR1 is SGHVS and CDR2 FQNEAQ. The CDR3 has 13 amino acids. The V gene lost 5 bases and the J gene lost 5 bases, with 13 bases spanning the gap. CDR3 amino acids: CASSKPPGNEQYF. The CDR3 DNA reads TGTGCCAGCAGCAAACCCCCAGGGAACGAGCAGTACTTC.

This sequence joins TRBV28 and TRBJ1-6, with D perhaps matching TRBD1 (6 bases). Germline lookup yields CDR1 MDHEN and CDR2 SYDVKM. This CDR3 contains 16 residues. V gave up 3 bases and J gave up 5 bases, with 14 bases separating them. CDR3 in amino acids: CASSFTGSPHNSPLHF. Here the CDR3 DNA reads TGTGCCAGCAGTTTTACAGGGAGCCCCCATAATTCACCCCTCCACTTT.

This chain joins TRBV6-5 and TRBJ1-1, with D perhaps TRBD1 (5 bases). The germline V and J ends were trimmed by 5 bases and 0 bases, with 13 bases remaining between them. From germline, CDR1 is MNHEY and CDR2 SVGAGI. The CDR3 is 15 residues long. The CDR3 region is CASSRTSVLNTEAFF. In DNA form, the CDR3 reads TGTGCCAGCAGTCGGACATCCGTTTTGAACACTGAAGCTTTCTTT.

In the case of this clone: This may come from a read error, since a much larger clone is one base off. This sequence joins TRBV2 and TRBJ2-3; 8 bases agree with TRBD2. The CDR3 runs 16 residues. Germline assignment: CDR1 SNHLY and CDR2 FYNNEI. The V gene end was trimmed by 6 bases and the J gene end by 5 bases; junction bases not matched to a gene: 13. The CDR3 protein is CASRGVAGIMEDTQYF. CDR3 nucleotides: TGTGCCAGCAGAGGAGTAGCGGGGATCATGGAAGATACGCAGTATTTT. The full variable domain, its missing parts supplied by reference TRBV2 and TRBJ2-3, is EPEVTQTPSHQVTQMGQEVILRCVPISNHLYFYWYRQILGQKVEFLVSFYNNEISEKSEIFDDQFSVERPDGSNFTLKIRSTKLEDSAMYFCASRGVAGIMEDTQYFGPGTRLTVL.

The V call is TRBV7-9, the J call TRBJ1-2; a possible D gene is TRBD1 (6 bases). Germline V gene sequence: CDR1 SEHNR, CDR2 FQNEAQ (reference sequence). Trimming took 4 bases from V and 2 from J, leaving 20 bases between them. The CDR3 totals 17 residues. This CDR3 is CASSSLGGAGDNYGYTF. Written as DNA, the CDR3 is TGTGCCAGCAGCTCCCTCGGGGGGGCCGGGGACAACTATGGCTACACCTTC.

The chain is built from TRBV27 and TRBJ1-2; maybe TRBD1 (5 bases). Trimming stripped 8 bases from V and 4 bases from J, with 26 bases between. CDR1 is MNHEY, CDR2 SMNVEV, per germline (reference sequence). The CDR3 runs 17 residues. CDR3 nucleotide sequence: TGTGCCAGCCGAAGCGCAGGGTACTCCCCCCTTGGCTATGGCTACACCTTC. Protein sequence: CASRSAGYSPLGYGYTF.

The DNA of the CDR3 is TGTGCCATCAGTGAAAGGGAGGGACTGGGGAAGTTTCACGACACCGGGGAGCTGTTTTTT. Protein sequence: CAISEREGLGKFHDTGELFF. This chain links TRBV10-3 with TRBJ2-2, with TRBD2 identical over 7 bases. Germline loops: CDR1 ENHRY, CDR2 SYGVKD. The CDR3 is 20 amino acids. V dropped 3 bases and J dropped 3; count of bases not matched to a gene: 19.

The chain employs TRBV20-1 and TRBJ1-6, with 8 bases matching TRBD1. There are 15 residues in the CDR3. Germline V gene lookup returns CDR1 DFQATT and CDR2 SNEGSKA (reference sequence). V shed 3 bases, J shed 0 bases, and the junction held 1 base outside the gene matches. The CDR3 sequence is CSASTGGSYNSPLHF. CDR3 nucleotides: TGCAGTGCTAGTACAGGGGGCTCCTATAATTCACCCCTCCACTTT.

In this sample, this clone turned up a few times. V usage is TRBV30 and J usage is TRBJ1-2; 7 bases map to TRBD1. Trimming at V came to 1 base and at J to 0 bases, leaving 8 bases not matched to a gene. The CDR3 covers 16 residues. From germline, CDR1 is GTSNPN and CDR2 SVGIG (reference sequence). The CDR3 loop is CAWSGGTVRTNYGYTF. CDR3 nucleotide sequence: TGTGCCTGGAGTGGGGGGACAGTGCGGACTAACTATGGCTACACCTTC. Drawing the rest from reference TRBV30 and TRBJ1-2, the complete variable domain is SQTIHQWPATLVQPVGSPLSLECTVEGTSNPNLYWYRQAAGRGLQLLFYSVGIGQISSEVPQNLSASRPQDRQFILSSKKLLLSDSGFYLCAWSGGTVRTNYGYTFGSGTRLTVV.

For the CDR3, the DNA is TGCGCCAGCAGCCAAGATCCAATAGAAACGAACACTGAAGCTTTCTTT. This gives the protein CASSQDPIETNTEAFF. V usage is TRBV4-1 and J usage is TRBJ1-1; D not resolved. With 0 bases removed from V and 1 base from J, the gap between germline ends came to 12 bases. The CDR3 covers 16 residues. Per germline, CDR1 MGHRA and CDR2 YSYEKL.

This chain links TRBV5-6 with TRBJ1-2; D call uncertain. The V gene lost 4 bases and the J gene lost 4 bases, with 11 bases spanning the gap. The CDR3 loop spans 13 amino acids. CDR1 and CDR2 from the germline V gene are SGHDT and YYEEEE. The CDR3 nucleotides are TGTGCCAGCAGCCCGGGAGGATCCTATGGCTACACCTTC. Protein sequence: CASSPGGSYGYTF.

This chain connects TRBV19 to TRBJ1-5; maybe TRBD1 (6 bases). Trimming shortened V by 0 bases and J by 4 bases, and 13 bases separated the two germline ends. The CDR3 consists of 16 residues. From germline, CDR1 is LNHDA and CDR2 SQIVND (reference sequence). As DNA, the CDR3 is TGTGCCAGTAGTATAGATGTGGGACACCTTAATCAGCCCCAGCATTTT. Translation: CASSIDVGHLNQPQHF.

The table lists this clone with a few counts. The genes are TRBV25-1 and TRBJ1-1; TRBD1 matches at 12 bases. V lost 7 bases and J lost 0; bases outside the gene matches: 9. In germline, CDR1 is MGHDK, CDR2 SYGVNS. The CDR3 spans 17 residues. CDR3 region: CASTGDRGRSLNTEAFF. DNA of the CDR3: TGTGCCAGCACGGGGGACAGGGGGCGGTCTTTGAACACTGAAGCTTTCTTT.

The genes are TRBV6-1 and TRBJ2-1; 7 bases are shared with TRBD2. The V gene end was trimmed by 2 bases and the J gene end by 0 bases; junction bases not matched to a gene: 4. This CDR3 region has 16 residues. The germline V gene encodes CDR1 MNHNS and CDR2 SASEGT. CDR3 amino acids: CASSEWSGTSYNEQFF. The CDR3 bases are TGTGCCAGCAGTGAATGGAGCGGGACCTCCTACAATGAGCAGTTCTTC.

V is TRBV9 and J is TRBJ2-1; TRBD2 aligns across 9 bases. Trimming removed 1 base from V and 5 bases from J; junction bases left unmatched: 4. Germline V CDR1 and CDR2: SGDLS, YYNGEE. The CDR3 has 15 residues. CDR3 region: CASSVLSGRNNEQFF. The CDR3 DNA follows: TGTGCCAGCAGCGTACTTAGCGGGAGAAACAATGAGCAGTTCTTC.

This chain connects TRBV7-2 to TRBJ2-7, with 11 bases aligning to TRBD2. V lost 6 bases to trimming and J lost 4 bases; unmatched junction nucleotides: 2. CDR1 and CDR2 (germline): SGHTA, FQGNSA. The CDR3 sequence is 13 residues long. The CDR3 DNA is TGTGCCAGCAGTAGCGGGGGGGCGTACGAGCAGTACTTC. Protein: CASSSGGAYEQYF.